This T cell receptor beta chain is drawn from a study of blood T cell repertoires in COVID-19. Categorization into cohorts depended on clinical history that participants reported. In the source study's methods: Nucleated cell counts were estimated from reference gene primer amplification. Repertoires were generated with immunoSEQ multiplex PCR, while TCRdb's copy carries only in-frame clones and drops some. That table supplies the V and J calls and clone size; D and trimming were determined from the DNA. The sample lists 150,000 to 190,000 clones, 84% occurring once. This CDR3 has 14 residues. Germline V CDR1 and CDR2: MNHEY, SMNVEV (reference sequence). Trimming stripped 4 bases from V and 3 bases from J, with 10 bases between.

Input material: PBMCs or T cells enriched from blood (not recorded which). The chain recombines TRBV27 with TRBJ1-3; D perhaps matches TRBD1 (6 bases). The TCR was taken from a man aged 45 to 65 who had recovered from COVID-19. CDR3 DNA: TGTGCCAGCAGTTCGGACAGTGATGGAAACACCATATATTTT. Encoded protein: CASSSDSDGNTIYF.